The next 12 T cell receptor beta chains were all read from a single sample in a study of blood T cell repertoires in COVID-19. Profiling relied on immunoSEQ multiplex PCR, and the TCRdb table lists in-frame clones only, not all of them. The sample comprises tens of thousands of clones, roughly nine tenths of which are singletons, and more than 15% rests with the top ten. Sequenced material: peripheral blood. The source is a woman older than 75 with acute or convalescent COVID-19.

The DNA of the CDR3 is TGTGCCAGCAGCTTGGCCCCGACCCAGGGACAGCCCCAGCATTTT. Protein sequence: CASSLAPTQGQPQHF. The chain links TRBV5-4 to TRBJ1-5; TRBD1 might be the D (5 bases). This CDR3 contains 15 residues. Trimming removed 0 bases at V and 7 bases at J, with 14 bases between. Germline V gene lookup returns CDR1 SGHNT and CDR2 YYREEE (reference sequence). The full variable domain, completed using reference TRBV5-4 and TRBJ1-5, is ETGVTQSPTHLIKTRGQQVTLRCSSQSGHNTVSWYQQALGQGPQFIFQYYREEENGRGNFPPRFSGLQFPNYSSELNVNALELDDSALYLCASSLAPTQGQPQHFGDGTRLSIL.

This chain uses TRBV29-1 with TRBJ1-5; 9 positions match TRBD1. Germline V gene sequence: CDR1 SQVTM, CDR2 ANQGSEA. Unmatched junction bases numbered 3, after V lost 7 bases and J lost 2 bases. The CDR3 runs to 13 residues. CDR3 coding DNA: TGCAGCGCCAGGACAGGGGGCAATCAGCCCCAGCATTTT. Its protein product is CSARTGGNQPQHF.

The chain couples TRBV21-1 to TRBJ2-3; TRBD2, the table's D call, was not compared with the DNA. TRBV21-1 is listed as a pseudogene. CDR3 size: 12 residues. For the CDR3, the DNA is TGTGCCAGCAGCAATAGGAGGGATACGCAGTATTTT. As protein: CASSNRRDTQYF.

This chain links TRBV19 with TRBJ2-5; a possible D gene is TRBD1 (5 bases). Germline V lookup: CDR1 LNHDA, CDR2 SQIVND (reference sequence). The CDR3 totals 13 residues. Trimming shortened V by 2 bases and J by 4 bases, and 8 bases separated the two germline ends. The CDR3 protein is CASSISRAETQYF. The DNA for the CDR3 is TGTGCCAGTAGTATAAGCAGGGCAGAGACCCAGTACTTC.

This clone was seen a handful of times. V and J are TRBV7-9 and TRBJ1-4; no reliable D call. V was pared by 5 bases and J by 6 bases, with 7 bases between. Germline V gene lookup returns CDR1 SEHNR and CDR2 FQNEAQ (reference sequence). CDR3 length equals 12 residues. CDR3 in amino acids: CASSPGYEKLFF. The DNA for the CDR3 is TGTGCCAGCAGCCCCGGGTATGAAAAACTGTTTTTT.

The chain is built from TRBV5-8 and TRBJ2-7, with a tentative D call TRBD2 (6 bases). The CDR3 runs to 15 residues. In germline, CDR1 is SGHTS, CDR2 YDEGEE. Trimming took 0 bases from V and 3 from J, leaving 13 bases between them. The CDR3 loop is CASSLGRWEDYEQYF. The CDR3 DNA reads TGTGCCAGCAGCTTGGGTCGGTGGGAGGACTACGAGCAGTACTTC.

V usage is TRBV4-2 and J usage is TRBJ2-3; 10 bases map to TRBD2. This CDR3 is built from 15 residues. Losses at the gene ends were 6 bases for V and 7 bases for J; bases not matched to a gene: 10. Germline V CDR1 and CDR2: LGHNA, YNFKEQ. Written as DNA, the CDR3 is TGTGCCAGCAGTCACCAGCGGGGGGGCCGGAATACGCAGTATTTT. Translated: CASSHQRGGRNTQYF.

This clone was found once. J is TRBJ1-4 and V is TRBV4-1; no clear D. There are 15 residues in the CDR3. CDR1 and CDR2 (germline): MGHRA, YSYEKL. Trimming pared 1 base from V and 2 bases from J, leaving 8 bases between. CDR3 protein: CASSQGGRTNEKLFF. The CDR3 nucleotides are TGCGCCAGCAGCCAAGGCGGGAGGACTAATGAAAAACTGTTTTTT.

CDR3 amino acids: CASRPGTFQPSNQPQHF. In DNA form, the CDR3 reads TGCGCCAGCCGGCCCGGGACTTTTCAGCCGAGCAATCAGCCCCAGCATTTT. The chain couples TRBV5-1 to TRBJ1-5, with TRBD1 as a possible D gene (5 bases). Germline V gene sequence: CDR1 SGHRS, CDR2 YFSETQ. This CDR3 spans 17 amino acids. The V and J ends lost 7 bases and 1 base respectively, with 21 bases between them.

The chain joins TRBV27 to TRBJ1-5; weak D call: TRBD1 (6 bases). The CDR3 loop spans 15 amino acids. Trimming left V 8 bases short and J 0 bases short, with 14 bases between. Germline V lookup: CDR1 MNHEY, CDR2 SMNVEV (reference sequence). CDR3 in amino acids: CASGRDTLSNQPQHF. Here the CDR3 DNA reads TGTGCCAGCGGACGGGACACCCTTAGCAATCAGCCCCAGCATTTT.

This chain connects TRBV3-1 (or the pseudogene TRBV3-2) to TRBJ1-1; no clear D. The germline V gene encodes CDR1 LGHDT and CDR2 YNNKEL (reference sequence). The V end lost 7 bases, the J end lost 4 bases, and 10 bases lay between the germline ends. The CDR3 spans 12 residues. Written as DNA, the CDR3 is TGTGCCAGCAAAAGGTCGGGCACTGAAGCTTTCTTT. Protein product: CASKRSGTEAFF.

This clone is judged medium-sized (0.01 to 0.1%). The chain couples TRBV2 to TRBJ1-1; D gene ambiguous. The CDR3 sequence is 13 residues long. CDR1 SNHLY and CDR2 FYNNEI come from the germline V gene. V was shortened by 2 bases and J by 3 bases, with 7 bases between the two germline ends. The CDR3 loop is CASSESTDTEAFF. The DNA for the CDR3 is TGTGCCAGCAGTGAATCGACTGACACTGAAGCTTTCTTT.